This T cell receptor (beta chain) was observed in a study of shared clonotypes between healthy human individuals. Sequenced by immunoSEQ multiplex PCR; TCRdb stores in-frame clones only, minus some. The table has some 2.1 million clones, approximately 94% seen once. The table lists this clone with a count of one. CD45RO negativity and positive selection for CCR7 defined naive CD8 cells, a population that excluded terminally differentiated effector memory CD45RA+ cells. The V gene lost 9 bases and the J gene lost 1 base, with 15 bases spanning the gap. The CDR3 is made up of 15 amino acids. The germline gives CDR1 MNHEY, CDR2 SVGAGI.

This chain joins TRBV6-5 and TRBJ2-2; no firm D call. Sequences were obtained from naive CD8+ T cells sorted from blood. This clonotype was sampled from a man younger than 30 in good health. For the CDR3, the DNA is TGTGCCAGTTCTAAAGATGGTCTGAACACCGGGGAGCTGTTTTTT. This encodes CASSKDGLNTGELFF.